A selection of T cell receptor beta chains follows, all from one sample in a study of T-cell memory formation after mild COVID-19. One entry per CDR3 protein results from TCRdb running MiXCR on the 5' RACE reads. Of around 80,000 distinct CDR3 sequences in the sample, roughly 13% were seen once. The sequenced material came from PBMCs or a T cell subset sorted from them (not recorded which). The receptors originated from a man between 18 and 35 years old who had mild COVID-19 (a few samples of this study predate the infection). Cell type and time point are not known. Both conserved end residues are part of each CDR3. Each record gives: V gene, clone size, D gene, J gene, CDR3 protein, CDR3 DNA. The D gene is left open where the match is weak. Clone size is shown for a subset of rows, as once, few, many or a class of expanded clone.

V: TRBV5-1
size: few
D: .
J: TRBJ2-5
CDR3: CASSPETAGGYWETQYF
DNA: TGCGCCAGCAGCCCCGAAACAGCCGGAGGTTACTGGGAGACCCAGTACTTC

V: TRBV7-6
size: .
D: TRBD1
J: TRBJ1-1
CDR3: CASSLAGTGLTEAFF
DNA: TGTGCCAGCAGCTTAGCCGGGACAGGGCTGACTGAAGCTTTCTTT

V: TRBV4-1
size: .
D: TRBD2
J: TRBJ2-2
CDR3: CATCGEGYCTGELFF
DNA: TGCGCCACCTGTGGGGAGGGTTATTGCACCGGGGAGCTGTTTTTT

V: TRBV15
size: .
D: TRBD2
J: TRBJ2-7
CDR3: CATADGGGYEQYF
DNA: TGTGCCACCGCCGACGGGGGGGGGTACGAGCAGTACTTC

V: TRBV10-3
size: few
D: .
J: TRBJ1-1
CDR3: CAIREGENTEAFF
DNA: TGTGCCATCAGGGAGGGGGAAAACACTGAAGCTTTCTTT

V: TRBV2
size: few
D: .
J: TRBJ1-6
CDR3: CASSDGRPSSNSPLHF
DNA: TGTGCCAGCAGTGACGGCCGGCCCTCGAGCAATTCACCCCTCCACTTT

V: TRBV7-3
size: .
D: .
J: TRBJ1-6
CDR3: CASRRSGNSPLHF
DNA: TGTGCCAGCAGGCGCAGTGGGAATTCACCCCTCCACTTT

V: TRBV7-9
size: .
D: TRBD1
J: TRBJ1-1
CDR3: CASSPRGQVMNTEAFF
DNA: TGTGCCAGCAGCCCGAGAGGACAGGTTATGAACACTGAAGCTTTCTTT

V: TRBV4-3
size: few
D: .
J: TRBJ2-1
CDR3: CASSQDRAGPNEQFF
DNA: TGCGCCAGCAGCCAAGATAGGGCAGGTCCCAATGAGCAGTTCTTC

V: TRBV11-2
size: few
D: .
J: TRBJ2-7
CDR3: CASSSYNEQYF
DNA: TGTGCCAGCAGCTCCTATAACGAGCAGTACTTC

V: TRBV20-1
size: few
D: .
J: TRBJ1-2
CDR3: CSARERENYGYTF
DNA: TGCAGTGCTAGAGAACGGGAGAACTATGGCTACACCTTC

V: TRBV6-5
size: few
D: .
J: TRBJ1-2
CDR3: CASSYSDTTYYGYTF
DNA: TGTGCCAGCAGTTACTCGGACACCACTTACTATGGCTACACCTTC

V: TRBV6-6
size: .
D: .
J: TRBJ1-4
CDR3: CASSYSMELRAAGEKLFF
DNA: TGTGCCAGCAGTTACTCCATGGAGCTGCGGGCAGCGGGCGAAAAACTGTTTTTT

V: TRBV13
size: few
D: .
J: TRBJ1-2
CDR3: CASSLSGFYGYTF
DNA: TGTGCCAGCAGCTTATCAGGGTTCTATGGCTACACCTTC

V: TRBV20-1
size: .
D: .
J: TRBJ2-4
CDR3: CSATSNIQYF
DNA: TGCAGTGCTACTAGCAACATTCAGTACTTC

V: TRBV19
size: .
D: .
J: TRBJ1-6
CDR3: CASSIPAGNSPLHF
DNA: TGTGCCAGTAGTATCCCAGCCGGTAATTCACCCCTCCACTTT

V: TRBV6-5
size: few
D: .
J: TRBJ1-1
CDR3: CASSYSPYPNTEAFF
DNA: TGTGCCAGCAGTTACTCACCCTACCCGAACACTGAAGCTTTCTTT

V: TRBV18
size: few
D: TRBD2
J: TRBJ2-5
CDR3: CASSPLAGGLQETQYF
DNA: TGTGCCAGCTCACCCTTAGCGGGGGGGCTTCAAGAGACCCAGTACTTC

V: TRBV4-3
size: few
D: .
J: TRBJ2-2
CDR3: CASSQERNTGELFF
DNA: TGCGCCAGCAGCCAAGAAAGGAACACCGGGGAGCTGTTTTTT

V: TRBV5-1
size: .
D: TRBD2
J: TRBJ2-1
CDR3: CASSQGTSGVNEQFF
DNA: TGCGCCAGCAGCCAAGGGACTAGCGGGGTCAATGAGCAGTTCTTC

V: TRBV11-2
size: few
D: .
J: TRBJ2-3
CDR3: CASSFSSPPSLITDTQYF
DNA: TGTGCCAGCAGCTTCTCCTCACCCCCGAGTCTGATCACAGATACGCAGTATTTT